This passage covers 14 T cell receptor beta chains from one sample sequenced in a study of shared clonotypes between healthy human individuals. Here immunoSEQ multiplex PCR was the method, and the copy in TCRdb shows in-frame clones only, minus some. The sample holds some 1.4 million clones, around 97% seen once. The sequencing sample was made of naive CD4+ T cells sorted from blood. As for subset: CD45RA+ positively selected. The receptors shown here come from a man under 40 in good health.

The chain is built from TRBV5-6 and TRBJ2-3; no reliable D call. From germline, CDR1 is SGHDT and CDR2 YYEEEE. Trimming took 5 bases from V and 2 from J, leaving 15 bases between them. This CDR3 region has 15 residues. The CDR3 nucleotides read TGTGCCAGCAGACTGGGCCCCCTTTCCACAGATACGCAGTATTTT. Translation: CASRLGPLSTDTQYF.

The chain combines TRBV4-3 with TRBJ2-1, with 9 positions matching TRBD2. CDR1 and CDR2 from the germline V gene are LGHNA and YSLEER. Trimming took 0 bases from V and 10 from J; bases not matched to a gene: 4. The CDR3 contains 14 residues. The CDR3 region has the DNA TGCGCCAGCAGCCAAGAGGGACTAGCCGACGAGCAGTTCTTC. This sequence encodes CASSQEGLADEQFF.

The J gene is TRBJ1-5, the V gene TRBV10-3; D is possibly TRBD1 (6 bases). Looked up from germline, CDR1 is ENHRY and CDR2 is SYGVKD. Trimming stripped 9 bases from V and 5 bases from J, with 11 bases between. The CDR3 totals 12 residues. CDR3 sequence reads: CAIKQGDQPQHF. In nucleotides, the CDR3 is TGTGCCATAAAACAGGGAGATCAGCCCCAGCATTTT.

The V gene is TRBV5-6, the J gene TRBJ2-1; the match to TRBD2 covers 13 bases. Trimming cost V 6 bases and J 3 bases; bases outside gene matches: 12. Germline loops: CDR1 SGHDT, CDR2 YYEEEE. This CDR3 is built from 18 residues. The CDR3 loop reads CASTSGLAGDSLYNEQFF. The CDR3 nucleotides read TGTGCCAGCACCTCAGGACTAGCGGGAGACTCTCTCTACAATGAGCAGTTCTTC.

This chain uses TRBV14 with TRBJ1-2; D possibly corresponds to TRBD1 (5 bases). The CDR3 runs to 15 residues. V lost 0 bases and J lost 0, with 8 bases in between. Germline lookup yields CDR1 SGHDN and CDR2 FVKESK. The CDR3 is CASSQEQGPNYGYTF. CDR3 DNA sequence: TGTGCCAGCAGCCAAGAGCAGGGACCTAACTATGGCTACACCTTC.

CDR3 coding DNA: TGTGCCAGCAGCAGGGAGTCGGCGGACTACAATGAGCAGTTCTTC. This gives the protein CASSRESADYNEQFF. The chain joins TRBV11-3 to TRBJ2-1, with D perhaps matching TRBD2 (5 bases). CDR1 SGHNT and CDR2 YENEEA come from the germline V gene. V was shortened by 5 bases and J by 3 bases, with 14 bases between the two germline ends. CDR3 length: 15 residues.

The genes are TRBV10-3 and TRBJ2-1; no reliable D call. V was cut by 3 bases and J by 0 bases, with 15 bases left in between. Germline loops: CDR1 ENHRY, CDR2 SYGVKD. CDR3 length: 17 residues. CDR3 sequence reads: CAISDSHGFSSYNEQFF. CDR3 bases: TGTGCCATCAGTGATTCCCACGGGTTCAGCTCCTACAATGAGCAGTTCTTC.

The gene calls are TRBV6-1 and TRBJ1-3; weak D call: TRBD1 (5 bases). Trimming pared 5 bases from V and 0 bases from J, leaving 8 bases between. This CDR3 has 14 amino acids. Germline V CDR1 and CDR2: MNHNS, SASEGT. The CDR3 spells CASSRDHSGNTIYF. In DNA form, the CDR3 reads TGTGCCAGCAGTCGGGACCACTCTGGAAACACCATATATTTT.

The chain carries TRBV4-1 and TRBJ1-1; D remains ambiguous. This CDR3 has 17 amino acids. Between the trimmed V and J ends, which lost 3 bases and 4 bases, there was a span of 21 bases. Germline loops: CDR1 MGHRA, CDR2 YSYEKL. The CDR3 sequence is CASSHTNLEGLSTEAFF. Written as DNA, the CDR3 is TGCGCCAGCAGCCACACGAATCTTGAGGGTTTGAGCACTGAAGCTTTCTTT.

This chain joins TRBV6-1 and TRBJ1-5; a possible D gene is TRBD1 (5 bases). The germline gives CDR1 MNHNS, CDR2 SASEGT. V shed 8 bases and J shed 4 bases, with 6 bases lying between them. This CDR3 has 11 amino acids. The CDR3 nucleotides read TGTGCCAGCGACAGTAATCAGCCCCAGCATTTT. It encodes CASDSNQPQHF.

V is TRBV14 and J is TRBJ2-2; D not certain. The V and J ends lost 4 bases and 1 base respectively, with 16 bases between them. The CDR3 consists of 17 residues. Germline V gene sequence: CDR1 SGHDN, CDR2 FVKESK. DNA for the CDR3: TGTGCCAGCAGCCGCACCTCTGACTGGAAGAACACCGGGGAGCTGTTTTTT. The encoded protein is CASSRTSDWKNTGELFF.

The rearrangement links TRBV4-1 to TRBJ2-2; the D call may be TRBD1 or TRBD2 (5 bases each). Germline V CDR1 and CDR2: MGHRA, YSYEKL. The CDR3 totals 22 residues. V lost 1 base to trimming and J lost 6 bases, with 33 bases between them. CDR3 DNA sequence: TGCGCCAGCAGCCAAGTTGGAGTTCAGGTTCCGATAAGGGACCATACCGCCGGGGAGCTGTTTTTT. Translation: CASSQVGVQVPIRDHTAGELFF.

The chain couples TRBV2 to TRBJ1-2; no definite D call. This CDR3 contains 15 residues. Trimming shortened V by 7 bases and J by 3 bases, and 18 bases separated the two germline ends. Germline CDR1 SNHLY, CDR2 FYNNEI. The CDR3 DNA reads TGTGCCAGCATTCAAGACATCGCCTCAGACTATGGCTACACCTTC. Amino acid sequence: CASIQDIASDYGYTF. The full variable domain, its missing parts supplied by reference TRBV2 and TRBJ1-2, is EPEVTQTPSHQVTQMGQEVILRCVPISNHLYFYWYRQILGQKVEFLVSFYNNEISEKSEIFDDQFSVERPDGSNFTLKIRSTKLEDSAMYFCASIQDIASDYGYTFGSGTRLTVV.

The chain is built from TRBV6-6 and TRBJ1-2; D call uncertain. The germline gives CDR1 MNHNY, CDR2 SVGAGI (reference sequence). The V and J ends lost 4 bases and 10 bases respectively, with 10 bases between them. The CDR3 spans 11 residues. CDR3 loop: CASSSEVYYTF. The CDR3 DNA sequence: TGTGCCAGCAGTTCCGAGGTCTACTACACCTTC.